These 25 T cell receptor beta chains were all obtained from the same sample, sequenced in a study of Graves' ophthalmopathy and Graves' hyperthyroidism. CDR3 regions of TCR beta were amplified from RNA transcripts. In the first round, RT-PCR was carried out with HTBI primers, and a multiplex PCR formed the second round. Using its own MiXCR run on the multiplex PCR reads, TCRdb lists one record per CDR3 protein. The data contain some 1.1 million distinct CDR3 sequences, about 40% of them singletons. Sequencing input: peripheral blood or thyroid tissue (not recorded which). These receptors were taken from an adult man with Graves' hyperthyroidism.

This clonotype was counted many times. This CDR3 is CATAGQGAGEQYF. The CDR3 DNA follows: TGTGCCACCGCGGGACAGGGGGCGGGAGAGCAGTACTTC. The V call is TRBV15, the J call TRBJ2-7; 12 bases are a match to TRBD1. The V gene's germline CDR1 is LNHNV and CDR2 YYDKDF (reference sequence). V shed 8 bases, J shed 7 bases, and the junction held 6 bases outside the gene matches. The CDR3 is 13 residues long.

The genes are TRBV29-1 and TRBJ1-2; D may be TRBD1 (5 bases). The germline gives CDR1 SQVTM, CDR2 ANQGSEA. The CDR3 extends over 11 amino acids. Trimming took off 7 bases at V and 7 bases at J, with 13 bases between the two ends. The CDR3 loop is CSAVGTRGYTF. CDR3 nucleotide sequence: TGCAGCGCTGTGGGGACTCGTGGCTACACCTTC. Drawing the rest from reference TRBV29-1 and TRBJ1-2, the complete variable domain is SAVISQKPSRDICQRGTSLTIQCQVDSQVTMMFWYRQQPGQSLTLIATANQGSEATYESGFVIDKFPISRPNLTFSTLTVSNMSPEDSSIYLCSAVGTRGYTFGSGTRLTVV.

This clonotype was found many times. The chain links TRBV20-1 to TRBJ1-2; 10 bases fit TRBD1. The germline gives CDR1 DFQATT, CDR2 SNEGSKA (reference sequence). V lost 7 bases, J lost 2 bases, and 7 bases stayed unmatched. The CDR3 consists of 14 residues. The CDR3 DNA is TGCAGTGAGGCGGGACAGGGGCTCAACTATGGCTACACCTTC. Protein product: CSEAGQGLNYGYTF.

Concerning this clonotype: A single base separates this from a much larger clone, so it may be a read error. The chain combines TRBV10-2 with TRBJ2-2; D is undetermined. Trimming took off 7 bases at V and 1 base at J, with 4 bases between the two ends. CDR1 and CDR2 (germline): WSHSY, SAAADI. The CDR3 is made up of 12 amino acids. CDR3 DNA: TGCGCCAGCACGGAGAACACCGGGGAGCTGTTTTTT. Its translation: CASTENTGELFF.

This clonotype has just a few counts. V usage is TRBV7-9 and J usage is TRBJ2-7; the D gene is possibly TRBD2 (6 bases). V lost 4 bases to trimming and J lost 4 bases, with 17 bases between them. Germline values: CDR1 SEHNR, CDR2 FQNEAQ (reference sequence). The CDR3 is 15 amino acids. CDR3 loop: CASSSLRGKPYEQYF. The DNA of the CDR3 is TGTGCCAGCAGCTCTCTCCGGGGGAAACCTTACGAGCAGTACTTC.

This clonotype came up many times. The chain uses TRBV7-2 and TRBJ1-3; D call uncertain. Germline loops: CDR1 SGHTA, CDR2 FQGNSA. The germline V and J ends were trimmed by 5 bases and 8 bases, with 13 bases remaining between them. The CDR3 covers 13 residues. In nucleotides, the CDR3 is TGTGCCAGCAGCCGAGATGTGAGAGACACCATATATTTT. This gives the protein CASSRDVRDTIYF.

The CDR3 coding sequence is TGTGCCAGCACTTTGGAGTGGGCGTCCGGCCAGTACTTC. Translating it yields CASTLEWASGQYF. This rearrangement joins TRBV12-3 or TRBV12-4 to TRBJ2-7; the D is unclear. The V end lost 7 bases, the J end lost 10 bases, and 20 bases lay between the germline ends. The CDR3 is 13 residues long.

This clonotype occurred many times. The CDR3: CASSEQGLLETQYF. DNA for the CDR3: TGTGCCAGTAGTGAACAGGGACTTCTAGAGACCCAGTACTTC. The chain has TRBV19 and TRBJ2-5; tentatively, D is TRBD1 or TRBD2 (6 bases each). Germline V CDR1 and CDR2: LNHDA, SQIVND (reference sequence). The CDR3 runs to 14 residues. Deletions cut 5 bases from V and 4 bases from J, with 14 bases between.

Ten or more counts support this clonotype. The chain has TRBV7-8 and TRBJ2-5; 7 bases are shared with TRBD1. Per the germline V gene, CDR1 is SGHVS and CDR2 is FQNEAQ. CDR3 length equals 15 residues. Trimming took 0 bases from V and 2 from J; bases not matched to a gene: 3. Here the CDR3 DNA reads TGTGCCAGCAGCTTAGCAGGGGGCTATCAAGAGACCCAGTACTTC. Its translation: CASSLAGGYQETQYF.

The gene calls are TRBV19 and TRBJ2-5; 8 bases line up with TRBD2. Germline V gene data show CDR1 as LNHDA and CDR2 as SQIVND (reference sequence). V shed 4 bases and J 10 bases; nucleotides not matched to a gene: 17. The CDR3 spans 16 residues. CDR3: CASSRTGGTAGVIQYF. CDR3 sequence (DNA): TGTGCCAGTAGTAGAACCGGGGGTACAGCGGGGGTTATCCAGTACTTC.

This clonotype occurred a few times. This CDR3 reads CASSPTEGAQPQHF. The CDR3 DNA is TGCGCCAGCAGCCCGACCGAAGGGGCGCAGCCCCAGCATTTT. The chain is built from TRBV4-1 and TRBJ1-5; D perhaps matches TRBD1 (5 bases). Trimming took 4 bases from V and 7 from J, leaving 14 bases between them. There are 14 residues in the CDR3. Germline CDR1 and CDR2: MGHRA and YSYEKL.

This clonotype was detected once. The V and J genes are TRBV5-6 and TRBJ1-4; 7 nucleotides match TRBD1. The CDR3 sequence is 16 residues long. Germline V gives CDR1 SGHDT, CDR2 YYEEEE. Trimming cost V 0 bases and J 7 bases; bases outside gene matches: 9. The CDR3 DNA is TGTGCCAGCAGCTTGGCTCGAGGAGCAGGGGGTGAAAAACTGTTTTTT. Protein product: CASSLARGAGGEKLFF.

This clonotype has more than one count but fewer than ten. V and J are TRBV11-2 and TRBJ2-7, with D possibly TRBD1 on 5 matching bases. The CDR3 covers 14 residues. CDR1 SGHAT and CDR2 FQNNGV come from the germline V gene. Trimming stripped 4 bases from V and 2 bases from J, with 12 bases between. The CDR3 DNA reads as TGTGCCAGCAGCTCCCTCAGGGATACCTACGAGCAGTACTTC. It encodes CASSSLRDTYEQYF.

This clonotype was counted at least ten times. The rearrangement uses TRBV7-2 and TRBJ1-4; D ambiguous. Germline CDR1 is SGHTA and CDR2 is FQGNSA. V was pared by 5 bases and J by 8 bases, with 12 bases between. This CDR3 has 13 residues. CDR3 sequence (DNA): TGTGCCAGCAGCGCAAGAAGAGGCGAAAAACTGTTTTTT. This codes for CASSARRGEKLFF.

The chain is built from TRBV24-1 and TRBJ2-5, with 7 positions matching TRBD1. Trimming at V came to 7 bases and at J to 4 bases, leaving 5 bases not matched to a gene. The length of the CDR3 is 13 residues. Per germline, CDR1 KGHDR and CDR2 SFDVKD. The CDR3 region is CATRDRVPETQYF. The CDR3, as DNA: TGTGCCACCAGAGACAGGGTTCCAGAGACCCAGTACTTC.

This clonotype appeared a single time. The CDR3 does not end in the conserved phenylalanine or tryptophan, so this is likely a read error. The chain carries TRBV25-1 and TRBJ1-1; TRBD1 might be the D (6 bases). CDR3 size: 16 residues. Per the germline V gene, CDR1 is MGHDK and CDR2 is SYGVNS. The CDR3 sequence: CSVEGGRRTVNTEAFL. CDR3 coding DNA: TGCAGCGTTGAAGGCGGCAGAAGGACAGTGAACACTGAAGCTTTCCTT.

This clonotype was observed a handful of times. J is TRBJ2-5 and V is TRBV7-2; 10 positions match TRBD2. Germline CDR1 is SGHTA and CDR2 is FQGNSA. The CDR3 covers 15 residues. J was trimmed by 7 bases and V by 5 bases; bases with no gene match: 10. The CDR3 protein is CASSPGTSVFGTQYF. For the CDR3, the DNA is TGTGCCAGCAGCCCCGGGACTAGCGTTTTTGGGACCCAGTACTTC.

The sample holds a few counts of this clonotype. The CDR3 protein is CSARTLKEQETQHF. CDR3 sequence (DNA): TGCAGTGCGAGGACGTTAAAGGAACAAGAGACCCAGCATTTT. J is TRBJ1-5 and V is TRBV20-1, with D hard to call. The CDR3 is 14 amino acids. The germline V and J ends were trimmed by 6 bases and 11 bases, with 23 bases remaining between them. CDR1 is DFQATT and CDR2 is SNEGSKA in the germline V gene (reference sequence).

For this clonotype: The junction shows a germline mismatch at one end, possibly a read error. The chain employs TRBV7-9 and TRBJ1-2; D gene unclear. The germline V gene has CDR1 SEHNR and CDR2 FQNEAQ (reference sequence). The CDR3 is 10 residues long. The CDR3 nucleotides are TGTGCCAGCAGCCCGGGTGGCAACACCTTC. It codes for CASSPGGNTF.

CDR3 sequence reads: CATQGGGGLDYGYTF. The CDR3 DNA sequence: TGTGCCACCCAGGGAGGTGGGGGCTTGGACTATGGCTACACCTTC. V gene TRBV2 combines with J gene TRBJ1-2; the D gene is possibly TRBD1 (6 bases). The V and J ends lost 10 bases and 3 bases respectively, with 21 bases between them. The germline gives CDR1 SNHLY, CDR2 FYNNEI. The CDR3 consists of 15 residues.

This clonotype was observed at least ten times. The chain has TRBV2 and TRBJ2-5; D remains ambiguous. Deletions cut 2 bases from V and 4 bases from J, with 14 bases between. The germline V gene has CDR1 SNHLY and CDR2 FYNNEI. The CDR3 totals 15 residues. The CDR3 region has the DNA TGTGCCAGCAGTGAAACCCCTCGGGTGGGAGAGACCCAGTACTTC. Its translation is CASSETPRVGETQYF.

There are many counts of this clonotype. The rearrangement uses TRBV11-2 and TRBJ2-5, with no clear D. The CDR3 runs 15 residues. V was trimmed by 1 base and J by 1 base, leaving 10 bases between them. Germline lookup yields CDR1 SGHAT and CDR2 FQNNGV. The CDR3 DNA reads TGTGCCAGCAGCTTAGTCCCGGGTCCCCAAGAGACCCAGTACTTC. This sequence encodes CASSLVPGPQETQYF.

The sample holds many counts of this clonotype. The chain recombines TRBV29-1 with TRBJ1-1, with D perhaps matching TRBD1 (5 bases). V lost 6 bases and J lost 0, with 11 bases in between. The germline V gene has CDR1 SQVTM and CDR2 ANQGSEA. This CDR3 spans 13 amino acids. The chain's CDR3 is CSVETDLNTEAFF. DNA of the CDR3: TGCAGCGTGGAGACAGATTTGAACACTGAAGCTTTCTTT.

The J gene is TRBJ2-5, the V gene TRBV7-3; 7 nucleotides agree with TRBD2. Germline V CDR1 and CDR2: SGHTA, FQGTGA. There are 13 residues in the CDR3. V lost 5 bases to trimming and J lost 7 bases; unmatched junction nucleotides: 7. CDR3 amino acids: CASSPGVAGTQYF. CDR3 bases: TGTGCCAGCAGCCCCGGGGTAGCGGGGACCCAGTACTTC.

To note about this clonotype: This is likely a read error, given that the CDR3 carries no conserved phenylalanine or tryptophan at its end. This rearrangement joins TRBV6-1 to TRBJ1-6; a possible D gene is TRBD1 (6 bases). The V gene lost 7 bases and the J gene lost 3 bases, with 10 bases spanning the gap. The CDR3 extends over 14 amino acids. Germline CDR1 is MNHNS and CDR2 is SASEGT. Written as DNA, the CDR3 is TGTGCCAGCATAGAACAGGGCTATAATTCACCCCTCCACCTT. Encoded protein: CASIEQGYNSPLHL.